This is a list of T cell receptor beta chains from one sample in a study of early stage breast cancer tumors. Clones were sequenced by immunoSEQ multiplex PCR, and TCRdb holds only the in-frame ones, with some missing. The data contain about 46,000 clones, roughly 73% of them singletons. Sequencing was performed on blood. The receptors shown here come from a middle-aged person with breast cancer. The CDR3 runs from the conserved cysteine through the conserved F or W. A D gene is named only where the DNA matches it firmly. For some rows the clone size is stated as once, few or many, or as a class when expanded; others skip it.

V gene	J gene	D gene	clone size	CDR3 protein	CDR3 DNA
TRBV5-1	TRBJ2-3	TRBD2	-	CASSPRLAGDTQYF	TGCGCCAGCAGCCCGCGACTAGCGGGAGATACGCAGTATTTT
TRBV19	TRBJ2-7	TRBD2	-	CASSRGTSGQQYF	TGTGCCAGTAGTAGGGGGACTAGCGGCCAGCAGTACTTC
TRBV2	TRBJ1-2	-	few	CASIGRFANYGYTF	TGTGCCAGCATTGGCAGATTCGCTAACTATGGCTACACCTTC
TRBV14	TRBJ2-4	TRBD2	-	CASSQSSGSRVQYF	TGTGCCAGCAGCCAGAGTAGCGGGAGTAGGGTTCAGTACTTC
TRBV11-2	TRBJ1-2	-	-	CASSFQTGGYGYTF	TGTGCCAGCAGCTTCCAGACAGGAGGATATGGCTACACCTTC
TRBV13	TRBJ2-7	TRBD1	-	CASRGRGTGGNEQYF	TGTGCCAGCAGGGGGAGAGGGACAGGGGGCAACGAGCAGTACTTC
TRBV5-4	TRBJ2-3	TRBD1	-	CASSPTGSADTQYF	TGTGCCAGCAGCCCGACAGGGAGCGCAGATACGCAGTATTTT
TRBV18	TRBJ2-7	-	-	CASSPNREKQYF	TGTGCCAGCTCACCCAACCGGGAAAAGCAGTACTTC
TRBV6-5	TRBJ2-7	-	few	CASSQLAGEQYF	TGTGCCAGCAGCCAACTAGCTGGAGAGCAGTACTTC
TRBV11-2	TRBJ2-5	TRBD2	-	CASSFLAGGGETQYF	TGTGCCAGCAGCTTCCTAGCGGGAGGGGGAGAGACCCAGTACTTC
TRBV6-1	TRBJ2-7	-	-	CASRGQRSYEQYF	TGTGCCAGCAGAGGACAGAGATCCTACGAGCAGTACTTC
TRBV5-8	TRBJ2-7	TRBD1	-	CASSPGTGVDYEQYF	TGTGCCAGCAGCCCGGGGACAGGCGTTGACTACGAGCAGTACTTC
TRBV2	TRBJ2-7	TRBD2	-	CASRIGSSGTPSSYEQYF	TGTGCCAGCAGGATAGGGAGTAGCGGGACCCCAAGCTCCTACGAGCAGTACTTC
TRBV27	TRBJ2-7	-	-	CASSSRARLSYEQYF	TGTGCCAGCAGTAGCCGTGCCAGGCTATCCTACGAGCAGTACTTC
TRBV29-1	TRBJ2-1	TRBD2	-	CSAPERGSYNEQFF	TGCAGCGCTCCCGAGCGGGGCTCCTACAATGAGCAGTTCTTC
TRBV7-6	TRBJ2-3	-	-	CASSLRGRADTQYF	TGTGCCAGCAGCTTACGTGGAAGAGCAGATACGCAGTATTTT
TRBV7-9	TRBJ2-1	-	few	CAIVLQGRNEQFF	TGTGCCATCGTCCTACAGGGTAGAAATGAGCAGTTCTTC
TRBV7-3	TRBJ2-6	-	-	CASSLTGSGANVLTF	TGTGCCAGCAGCTTAACGGGCTCTGGGGCCAACGTCCTGACTTTC
TRBV5-5	TRBJ2-1	TRBD2	-	CASSQLAADYNEQFF	TGTGCCAGCAGCCAACTAGCGGCCGACTACAATGAGCAGTTCTTC
TRBV2	TRBJ2-2	TRBD2	-	CASITLAGDTGELFF	TGTGCCAGCATCACATTAGCGGGAGACACCGGGGAGCTGTTTTTT
TRBV5-1	TRBJ2-7	TRBD1	-	CASSSGGQGDSYEQYF	TGCGCCAGCAGCTCTGGGGGACAGGGAGACTCCTACGAGCAGTACTTC
TRBV7-9	TRBJ2-2	-	-	CASSARWDPVGGELFF	TGTGCCAGCAGCGCGCGGTGGGACCCCGTGGGCGGGGAGCTGTTTTTT
TRBV18	TRBJ2-2	TRBD2	once	CASSTDGLAGSNTGELFF	TGTGCCAGCTCGACCGACGGACTAGCGGGATCAAACACCGGGGAGCTGTTTTTT
TRBV6-5	TRBJ2-4	-	-	CASSYSQGLAKNIQYF	TGTGCCAGCAGTTACTCGCAGGGGCTAGCCAAAAACATTCAGTACTTC
TRBV11-3	TRBJ2-3	-	-	CASSSGGRADTQYF	TGTGCCAGCAGCTCAGGGGGGCGGGCAGATACGCAGTATTTT
TRBV2	TRBJ2-2	-	-	CASSPKWANTGELFF	TGTGCCAGCAGCCCTAAGTGGGCTAACACCGGGGAGCTGTTTTTT
TRBV7-8	TRBJ2-1	TRBD1	-	CASSPAGGSYNEQFF	TGTGCCAGCAGTCCAGCAGGGGGCTCCTACAATGAGCAGTTCTTC
TRBV9	TRBJ2-6	TRBD2	once	CASSVGLAVLSGANVLTF	TGTGCCAGCAGCGTAGGGCTAGCGGTACTCTCTGGGGCCAACGTCCTGACTTTC
TRBV6-4	TRBJ2-1	TRBD2	-	CASSFGTSGNNEQFF	TGTGCCAGCAGCTTCGGGACTAGCGGTAACAATGAGCAGTTCTTC
TRBV30	TRBJ2-3	-	-	CAWSPGRTAARDF	TGTGCCTGGAGCCCTGGACGAACAGCCGCCCGAGATTTT
TRBV7-9	TRBJ2-5	-	-	CASSLYRGGTQYF	TGTGCCAGCAGCTTATACAGGGGAGGGACCCAGTACTTC
TRBV5-1	TRBJ1-1	TRBD1	once	CASSLLTGGRLTEAFF	TGCGCCAGCAGCTTACTTACAGGGGGCAGGTTGACTGAAGCTTTCTTT
TRBV6-1	TRBJ2-1	-	-	CASDPRGVGEQFF	TGTGCCAGCGACCCTAGGGGAGTCGGTGAGCAGTTCTTC
TRBV6-1	TRBJ1-2	-	-	CASSEVGGVYGYTF	TGTGCCAGCAGTGAAGTCGGGGGAGTCTATGGCTACACCTTC
TRBV5-1	TRBJ2-5	TRBD2	-	CASRLGLAGGETQYF	TGCGCCAGCAGATTGGGACTAGCGGGAGGAGAGACCCAGTACTTC
TRBV14	TRBJ1-1	-	medium-sized	CASSQLEGTEAFF	TGTGCCAGCAGCCAGCTGGAGGGAACTGAAGCTTTCTTT
TRBV6-5	TRBJ2-1	-	-	CASSYEYKGEQFF	TGTGCCAGCAGTTACGAATATAAGGGTGAGCAGTTCTTC
TRBV30	TRBJ2-7	-	once	CAWSVFGEEQYF	TGTGCCTGGAGTGTATTTGGGGAAGAGCAGTACTTC
TRBV7-9	TRBJ2-7	-	medium-sized	CASSLGYSEGDEQYF	TGTGCCAGCAGCTTAGGTTACTCTGAGGGAGACGAGCAGTACTTC
TRBV4-2	TRBJ1-2	-	-	CASSQTLAGANYGYTF	TGTGCCAGCAGCCAAACATTGGCAGGCGCTAACTATGGCTACACCTTC
TRBV19	TRBJ1-3	-	-	CAAQGSGNTIYF	TGTGCCGCACAGGGATCTGGAAACACCATATATTTT
TRBV2	TRBJ2-1	TRBD2	-	CATLVLAGGRAYNEQFF	TGTGCCACCCTAGTTCTAGCGGGAGGCCGGGCCTACAATGAGCAGTTCTTC
TRBV5-4	TRBJ1-1	-	few	CASSPQSESTEAFF	TGTGCCAGCAGCCCCCAATCAGAGTCCACTGAAGCTTTCTTT
TRBV7-8	TRBJ1-3	-	-	CASSLLVRQRNSGNTIYF	TGTGCCAGCAGCTTACTGGTTCGACAGAGGAATTCTGGAAACACCATATATTTT
TRBV5-1	TRBJ2-5	TRBD2	-	CASSSRLAQETQYF	TGCGCCAGCAGCAGCAGACTAGCTCAAGAGACCCAGTACTTC
TRBV10-3	TRBJ2-1	TRBD1	few	CAISEGTGVMDEQFF	TGTGCCATCAGTGAAGGGACAGGGGTGATGGATGAGCAGTTCTTC
TRBV7-9	TRBJ2-2	-	few	CASSLALLTGELFF	TGTGCCAGCAGCTTAGCACTATTGACCGGGGAGCTGTTTTTT
TRBV19	TRBJ2-7	TRBD2	-	CASSRLASHEQYF	TGTGCCAGTAGTCGACTAGCGTCTCACGAGCAGTACTTC
TRBV4-2	TRBJ2-3	TRBD2	-	CASSQALAGGPDTDTQYF	TGTGCCAGCAGCCAAGCTTTAGCGGGAGGGCCAGACACAGATACGCAGTATTTT
TRBV5-1	TRBJ2-5	-	-	CASSGSSEVSETQYF	TGCGCCAGCAGCGGGTCTAGCGAGGTCTCAGAGACCCAGTACTTC
TRBV6-4	TRBJ2-3	-	-	CASPGAKGQYF	TGTGCCAGCCCAGGGGCGAAGGGGCAGTATTTT
TRBV29-1	TRBJ1-1	-	-	CRAGRSHTEAFF	TGCAGAGCGGGCAGATCCCACACTGAAGCTTTCTTT
TRBV15	TRBJ2-2	TRBD2	-	CATSRDFREGYTGELFF	TGTGCCACCAGCAGAGATTTTCGGGAGGGATACACCGGGGAGCTGTTTTTT